What follows are 23 T cell receptor beta chains derived from one specimen sequenced in a study of CXCR3-negative and CXCR3-positive naive CD8 T cells. The method, 5' RACE with UMI labels, was used to prepare the TRB cDNA libraries. Reprocessing the 5' RACE reads, TCRdb reports a single entry for every CDR3 protein and omits DNA. The sample's table shows tens of thousands of distinct CDR3 sequences. Sequencing input: naive CXCR3- CD8+ T cells from blood. Stated subset: CD45RO-CCR7+CD27+CD95- naive CD8+ T cells lacking CXCR3 (TNR3-). All receptors come from a human donor in good health. Some clones in this sample may be carry-over from other donors' samples.

The chain employs TRBV20-1 and TRBJ1-2. The germline V gene encodes CDR1 DFQATT and CDR2 SNEGSKA (reference sequence). CDR3 size: 11 residues. CDR3 loop: CSARDNYGYTF.

The V and J genes are TRBV29-1 and TRBJ2-2; TCRdb designates TRBD1, a call that cannot be tested without DNA. From germline, CDR1 is SQVTM and CDR2 ANQGSEA. The CDR3 has 15 amino acids. CDR3 sequence: CSAPKGREEVGELFF.

The chain uses TRBV27 and TRBJ2-1; there is no DNA to check the TCRdb D call of TRBD1. This CDR3 contains 12 residues. Germline V gene data show CDR1 as MNHEY and CDR2 as SMNVEV (reference sequence). The CDR3 loop reads CASSFGSGEQFF.

The chain combines TRBV29-1 with TRBJ2-1; absent DNA, TCRdb's TRBD2 call cannot be checked. Germline lookup yields CDR1 SQVTM and CDR2 ANQGSEA. This CDR3 is built from 16 residues. The CDR3 loop reads CSVRGASGSSYNEQFF.

The chain joins TRBV20-1 to TRBJ1-6; TCRdb's D call of TRBD1 is untestable without DNA. The CDR3 has 15 amino acids. The V gene's germline CDR1 is DFQATT and CDR2 SNEGSKA (reference sequence). Here the CDR3 reads CSARPVGQGSSPLHF.

The chain couples TRBV7-9 to TRBJ2-1; TCRdb gives TRBD1 as the D gene, but with no DNA this cannot be confirmed. The germline CDR1 and CDR2 sequences are SEHNR and FQNEAQ (reference sequence). The CDR3 spans 12 residues. The CDR3 spells CASSPGNNEQFF.

The gene calls are TRBV7-2 and TRBJ2-7; TCRdb calls TRBD2, which cannot be checked without DNA. The CDR3 loop spans 16 amino acids. Germline V CDR1 and CDR2: SGHTA, FQGNSA. The CDR3 loop is CASSPNWGQASYEQYF.

The chain's CDR3 is CASSPSSGATYNEQFF. The chain recombines TRBV9 with TRBJ2-1; TCRdb proposes TRBD2, but this gene call is untestable without DNA. Per germline, CDR1 SGDLS and CDR2 YYNGEE. The CDR3 consists of 16 residues.

This chain connects TRBV12-3 or TRBV12-4 to TRBJ1-5; TCRdb selects TRBD1, and the lack of DNA leaves this call unchecked. CDR3 length: 15 amino acids. CDR3: CASSLPPGQNQPQHF.

The rearrangement uses TRBV29-1 and TRBJ2-1; the TCRdb call, TRBD1, lacks DNA for checking. Germline CDR1 is SQVTM and CDR2 is ANQGSEA. The CDR3 is made up of 15 amino acids. The CDR3 protein is CSVAQGTLPYNEQFF.

V is TRBV7-3 and J is TRBJ2-7; the D call from TCRdb, TRBD1, cannot be confirmed without DNA. Germline values: CDR1 SGHTA, CDR2 FQGTGA. This CDR3 has 14 amino acids. CDR3 sequence reads: CASSSGTGDYEQYF. The full variable domain, in which reference TRBV7-3 and TRBJ2-7 provide the parts outside the CDR3, is GAGVSQTPSNKVTEKGKYVELRCDPISGHTALYWYRQSLGQGPEFLIYFQGTGAADDSGLPNDRFFAVRPEGSVSTLKIQRTERGDSAVYLCASSSGTGDYEQYFGPGTRLTVT.

V usage is TRBV5-1 and J usage is TRBJ1-1; TCRdb outputs TRBD1, but without DNA this stays unchecked. In germline, CDR1 is SGHRS, CDR2 YFSETQ. The CDR3 runs to 14 residues. The CDR3 loop is CASSHRGLNIEAFF.

This rearrangement joins TRBV7-6 to TRBJ2-5; TCRdb calls TRBD2, which cannot be checked without DNA. This CDR3 region has 17 residues. Germline V gene lookup returns CDR1 SGHVS and CDR2 FNYEAQ. The CDR3 region is CASSLTPLAGGQETQYF.

The genes are TRBV4-2 and TRBJ2-2; TCRdb returns TRBD2, unconfirmable since there is no DNA. From germline, CDR1 is LGHNA and CDR2 YNFKEQ. This CDR3 contains 19 residues. The CDR3 spells CASSQVYPGTSGNTGELFF.

V gene TRBV10-3 combines with J gene TRBJ1-1; TCRdb lists TRBD1, though no DNA is available to test this call. Germline loops: CDR1 ENHRY, CDR2 SYGVKD. The CDR3 spans 13 residues. CDR3 in amino acids: CATQRTGNTEAFF.

V gene TRBV4-3 combines with J gene TRBJ2-1; the D call from TCRdb, TRBD2, cannot be confirmed without DNA. This CDR3 is 13 amino acids long. The germline V gene encodes CDR1 LGHNA and CDR2 YSLEER. CDR3 sequence: CASSQERLAEQFF.

The chain uses TRBV20-1 and TRBJ2-7; without DNA, the TCRdb call of TRBD2 cannot be checked. The CDR3 is made up of 13 amino acids. The germline V gene encodes CDR1 DFQATT and CDR2 SNEGSKA (reference sequence). The CDR3 reads CSAGKRASYEQYF.

The rearrangement joins TRBV4-1 to TRBJ2-1; the TCRdb call, TRBD2, lacks DNA for checking. CDR3 length: 16 residues. From germline, CDR1 is MGHRA and CDR2 YSYEKL. CDR3 loop: CASSQEGLAGIDEQFF.

The genes are TRBV27 and TRBJ2-7; TCRdb designates TRBD2, a call that cannot be tested without DNA. Germline V gene sequence: CDR1 MNHEY, CDR2 SMNVEV (reference sequence). The CDR3 length is 14 residues. CDR3 sequence: CASSPGLALGEQYF.

This chain uses TRBV25-1 with TRBJ2-7; the TRBD2 assignment by TCRdb is unverifiable without DNA. Germline-derived CDR1 and CDR2 are MGHDK and SYGVNS. The CDR3 is 16 residues long. CDR3 region: CASSAWEGRSGDEQYF.

This chain joins TRBV18 and TRBJ1-1. Germline V CDR1 and CDR2: KGHSH, LQKENI. The CDR3 covers 16 residues. CDR3 sequence: CASSPPESRRATEAFF. Filled out from reference TRBV18 and TRBJ1-1, the complete variable domain reads NAGVMQNPRHLVRRRGQEARLRCSPMKGHSHVYWYRQLPEEGLKFMVYLQKENIIDESGMPKERFSAEFPKEGPSILRIQQVVRGDSAAYFCASSPPESRRATEAFFGQGTRLTVV.

The chain is built from TRBV7-9 and TRBJ1-1. Germline V gene data show CDR1 as SEHNR and CDR2 as FQNEAQ (reference sequence). CDR3 length: 13 residues. CDR3 residues: CASSLVGTPEAFF.

The CDR3 sequence: CASSLEFGSGYNEQFF. The rearrangement links TRBV27 to TRBJ2-1; TCRdb picks TRBD2, but there is no DNA to check that call. This CDR3 is 16 amino acids long. Germline V CDR1 and CDR2: MNHEY, SMNVEV (reference sequence).